These T cell receptor beta chains were read from a single sample in a study of OX40 agonist ivuxolimab in advanced cancers. Repertoires were generated with immunoSEQ multiplex PCR, while TCRdb's copy carries only in-frame clones and drops some. The top ten hold about 0.31% of the sample, which has about 150,000 clones, around 94% seen once. This specimen consisted of CD4+ or CD8+ T cells sorted from blood, obtained in a trial of the OX40 agonist ivuxolimab. The receptors come from an adult with an advanced solid tumor such as melanoma, head and neck, liver or kidney cancer. Each CDR3 is given with its conserved first and last residue. D genes are given only for firm matches. For some rows the clone size is stated as once, few or many, or as a class when expanded; others skip it.

cdr3_nt	cdr3_aa	j_call	clone_size	d_call	v_call
TGTGCCAGCAGCTTAGGCCTTCAAAGGGGTGAAAAACTGTTTTTT	CASSLGLQRGEKLFF	TRBJ1-4	once	.	TRBV7-9
TGTGCCAGCAGCTCCTACGCACAGGAAAAACTGTTTTTT	CASSSYAQEKLFF	TRBJ1-4	.	.	TRBV13
TGTGCCAGCTCACAACGGGGGGGACAGGGAAGTGTCGAATCCCCAGATACGCAGTATTTT	CASSQRGGQGSVESPDTQYF	TRBJ2-3	once	.	TRBV18
TGTGCCACCAGCAGACAGGGGGCTCTCTACGAGCAGTACTTC	CATSRQGALYEQYF	TRBJ2-7	.	TRBD1	TRBV15
TGTGCCAGCAGCTCCCCTCTAGGATCTGGGGCCAACGTCCTGACTTTC	CASSSPLGSGANVLTF	TRBJ2-6	.	.	TRBV7-6
TGTGCCAGCAGCTGGGGACACCTCTACGAGCAGTACTTC	CASSWGHLYEQYF	TRBJ2-7	.	.	TRBV5-4
TGCGCCAGCAGCTTTGATGGGTCCGCCGGGGCGGGCTACACCTTC	CASSFDGSAGAGYTF	TRBJ1-2	.	.	TRBV5-1
TGTGCCAGCAGTTTATATGCAGACCACTCCTACGAGCAGTACTTC	CASSLYADHSYEQYF	TRBJ2-7	.	.	TRBV27
TGTGCCAGTAGTACGGGGGTCCCCTCTGGGGCCAACGTCCTGACTTTC	CASSTGVPSGANVLTF	TRBJ2-6	.	.	TRBV19
TGTGCCAGCAGCTTAGAGGGGGCCCGAGGCAATGAGCAGTTCTTC	CASSLEGARGNEQFF	TRBJ2-1	.	TRBD1	TRBV7-2
TGTGCCAGCAGTACCAGGACAGGGGTCAGGTATGGCTACACCTTC	CASSTRTGVRYGYTF	TRBJ1-2	few	TRBD1	TRBV27
TGCGCCAGCAGCGGATCAACAGGAGCCTACGAGCAGTACTTC	CASSGSTGAYEQYF	TRBJ2-7	.	.	TRBV5-1
TGTGCCAGCAGCTTGTCTGACAGCAAAGCCAAAAACATTCAGTACTTC	CASSLSDSKAKNIQYF	TRBJ2-4	.	.	TRBV7-2
TGTGCCAGCAGCCTTAGGACTACTAACTATGGCTACACCTTC	CASSLRTTNYGYTF	TRBJ1-2	.	.	TRBV27
TGCGCCATCGGCCCTAGCGGGAACACCTACGAGCAGTACTTC	CAIGPSGNTYEQYF	TRBJ2-7	.	TRBD2	TRBV10-3
TGTGCCAGTAGTACTCCGGGATGGGTGAGAGACTATGGCTACACCTTC	CASSTPGWVRDYGYTF	TRBJ1-2	.	.	TRBV19
TGTGCCAGCAGCTCGGCCACCGAGCAGTTCTTC	CASSSATEQFF	TRBJ2-1	.	.	TRBV28
TGTGCCAGCAGCTTGGGGCGTAGCGGGAGCTTAACAGATACGCAGTATTTT	CASSLGRSGSLTDTQYF	TRBJ2-3	.	TRBD2	TRBV7-2
TGTGCCAGCAGTTACGGGGCGGGAGGAAGCCATGAGCAGTTCTTC	CASSYGAGGSHEQFF	TRBJ2-1	.	TRBD2	TRBV6-5
TGTGCCAGCAGACTCGGGACGGTGAACACTGAAGCTTTCTTT	CASRLGTVNTEAFF	TRBJ1-1	.	.	TRBV4-2
TGTGCCAGCAGCCGGGACTTCGGAGAGACCCAGTACTTC	CASSRDFGETQYF	TRBJ2-5	.	.	TRBV7-2
TGTGCCAGCAGTGAAAGGTATGGCTACACCTTC	CASSERYGYTF	TRBJ1-2	.	.	TRBV6-1
TGTGCCAGCAGCTTAGTTAGGGGAAATGAAAAACTGTTTTTT	CASSLVRGNEKLFF	TRBJ1-4	.	.	TRBV7-2
TGCGCCAGCAGCCCTAACTCAGACAGGGGCACTGAAACTTTCTTT	CASSPNSDRGTETFF	TRBJ1-1	.	TRBD1	TRBV5-1
TGCGCCAGCAGCTCGGGAACGGGACATACTACAGATACGCAGTATTTT	CASSSGTGHTTDTQYF	TRBJ2-3	.	.	TRBV5-1
TGTGCCAGCCATTCGACAGGGGGCATGGAGCAGTACTTC	CASHSTGGMEQYF	TRBJ2-7	.	TRBD1	TRBV27
TGTGCCAGCAGCTTAGCGGGGTCACAGGGATGGAACATTCAGTACTTC	CASSLAGSQGWNIQYF	TRBJ2-4	.	.	TRBV7-2
TGCGCCAGCAGCCCCATGACCAGGGCCCAAGAGACCCAGTACTTC	CASSPMTRAQETQYF	TRBJ2-5	.	.	TRBV4-1
TGTGCCAGCAGTCTCAACCCAGGACCCTACTACGAGCAGTACTTC	CASSLNPGPYYEQYF	TRBJ2-7	.	.	TRBV2
TGCGCCGGCAGGGGATGGGACAGGGATAGCTACGAGCAGTACTTC	CAGRGWDRDSYEQYF	TRBJ2-7	.	TRBD1	TRBV5-1
TGTGCCAGCAGCTTAGGAACCCTGCTTTACGAGCAGTACTTC	CASSLGTLLYEQYF	TRBJ2-7	.	.	TRBV7-8
TGTGCCAGCAGCCTGGGACAGGCAAATGAAAAACTGTTTTTT	CASSLGQANEKLFF	TRBJ1-4	once	TRBD1	TRBV7-9
TGTGCCAGCAGGGGATTGGGGCGAGATACGCAGTATTTT	CASRGLGRDTQYF	TRBJ2-3	.	.	TRBV27
TGTGCCAGCTCACCCGGACAGGGACGGGAGACCCAGTACTTC	CASSPGQGRETQYF	TRBJ2-5	.	TRBD1	TRBV18
TGTGCCAGCAGCCAAGATCTGGCCCTCTGGGGCAATGAGCAGTTCTTC	CASSQDLALWGNEQFF	TRBJ2-1	.	.	TRBV4-2
TGTGCCAGCAGTTACGGGGGAGTAGGCAATCAGCCCCAGCATTTT	CASSYGGVGNQPQHF	TRBJ1-5	once	.	TRBV6-5
TGTGCCAGCAGTGAATCAGGGTCTGGGGCCAACGTCCTGACTTTC	CASSESGSGANVLTF	TRBJ2-6	.	.	TRBV6-1
TGCGCCAGCAGCTTGGAGTGGGGTGGGGAAAAACTGTTTTTT	CASSLEWGGEKLFF	TRBJ1-4	.	.	TRBV5-1
TGTGCCAGCAGCTTAGAGCCAGGGATAAATTCACCCCTCCACTTT	CASSLEPGINSPLHF	TRBJ1-6	.	.	TRBV11-2
TGTGCCAGCAGCGTAGCGGGGACGGTTGAGCAGTTCTTC	CASSVAGTVEQFF	TRBJ2-1	.	.	TRBV9
TGTGCCAGCAGTTTGGGAAACAGGGAGCAGCCCCAGCATTTT	CASSLGNREQPQHF	TRBJ1-5	.	.	TRBV6-5